This entry concerns a single TCR beta chain. The CDR3 covers 15 residues. V lost 7 bases, J lost 6 bases, and 22 bases lay in between. Germline assignment: CDR1 LNHDA and CDR2 SQIVND (reference sequence). These data are taken from a study of shared clonotypes between healthy human individuals. Sequenced by immunoSEQ multiplex PCR; TCRdb stores in-frame clones only, minus some. This sample has 600,000 to 750,000 clones; around 90% occur once, and the top ten carry roughly 36%. The source is a man aged 18 to 30 in good health. Some clones in this sample may be carry-over from other donors' samples. Specimen: memory CD8+ T cells from PBMCs. Regarding subset: CD45RO+ cells pooled with CCR7-negative TemRA cells. The gene calls are TRBV19 and TRBJ2-7; D could derive from TRBD1 or TRBD2 (6 bases each). The CDR3 DNA sequence: TGTGCCAGTACTCCAGGGAGGCAGGGGTCGGGCGAGCAGTACTTC. Translating gives CASTPGRQGSGEQYF.